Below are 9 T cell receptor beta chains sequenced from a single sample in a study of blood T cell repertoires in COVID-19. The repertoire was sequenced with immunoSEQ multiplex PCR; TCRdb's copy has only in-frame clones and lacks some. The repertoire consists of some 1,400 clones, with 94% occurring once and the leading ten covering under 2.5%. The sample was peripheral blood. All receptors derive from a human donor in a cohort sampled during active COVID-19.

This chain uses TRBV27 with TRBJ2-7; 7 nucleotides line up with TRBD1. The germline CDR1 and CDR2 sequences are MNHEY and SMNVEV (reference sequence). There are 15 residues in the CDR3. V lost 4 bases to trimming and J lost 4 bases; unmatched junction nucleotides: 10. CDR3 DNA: TGTGCCAGCAGTTCATGGGAGACAGGGCGGTACGAGCAGTACTTC. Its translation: CASSSWETGRYEQYF.

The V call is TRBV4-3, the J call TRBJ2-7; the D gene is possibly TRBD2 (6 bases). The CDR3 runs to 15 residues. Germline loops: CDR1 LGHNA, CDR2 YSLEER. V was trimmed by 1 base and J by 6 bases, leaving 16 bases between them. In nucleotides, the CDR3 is TGCGCCAGCAGCCAAGTCCCATATGTGGGAGGCGAGCAGTACTTC. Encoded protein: CASSQVPYVGGEQYF.

This CDR3 is CASSQGTSGPYNEQFF. CDR3 nucleotide sequence: TGTGCCAGCAGCCAGGGGACTAGCGGGCCCTACAATGAGCAGTTCTTC. The V call is TRBV7-9, the J call TRBJ2-1, with 12 bases fitting TRBD2. Germline CDR1 is SEHNR and CDR2 is FQNEAQ (reference sequence). With 5 bases clipped from V and 2 bases from J, the junction kept 4 bases outside the gene matches. The CDR3 covers 16 residues.

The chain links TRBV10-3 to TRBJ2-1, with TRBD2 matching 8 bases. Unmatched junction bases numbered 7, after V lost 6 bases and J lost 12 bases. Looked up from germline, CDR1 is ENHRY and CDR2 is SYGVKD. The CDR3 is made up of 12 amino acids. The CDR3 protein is CAIRVAGGPQFF. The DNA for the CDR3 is TGTGCCATCAGAGTGGCGGGGGGCCCGCAGTTCTTC.

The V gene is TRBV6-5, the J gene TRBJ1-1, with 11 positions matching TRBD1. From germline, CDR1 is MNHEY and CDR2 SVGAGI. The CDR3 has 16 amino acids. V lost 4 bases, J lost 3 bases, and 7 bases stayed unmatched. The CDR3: CASSSDRGLRDTEAFF. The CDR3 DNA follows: TGTGCCAGCAGTTCGGACAGGGGGCTCCGGGACACTGAAGCTTTCTTT.

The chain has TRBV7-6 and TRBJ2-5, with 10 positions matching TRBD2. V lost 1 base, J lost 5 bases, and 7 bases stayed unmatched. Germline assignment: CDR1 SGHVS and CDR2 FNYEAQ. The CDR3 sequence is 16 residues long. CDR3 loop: CASSLGPSGRGETQYF. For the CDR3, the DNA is TGTGCCAGCAGCTTAGGCCCTAGCGGGAGAGGTGAGACCCAGTACTTC.

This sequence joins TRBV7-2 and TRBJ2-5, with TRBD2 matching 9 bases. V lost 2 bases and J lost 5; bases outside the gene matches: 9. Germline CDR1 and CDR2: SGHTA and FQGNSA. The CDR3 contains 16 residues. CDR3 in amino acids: CASSLLRGGAWETQYF. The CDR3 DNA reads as TGTGCCAGCAGCTTACTCCGCGGGGGGGCATGGGAGACCCAGTACTTC. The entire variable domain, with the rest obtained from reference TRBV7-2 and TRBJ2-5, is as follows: GAGVSQSPSNKVTEKGKDVELRCDPISGHTALYWYRQSLGQGLEFLIYFQGNSAPDKSGLPSDRFSAERTGGSVSTLTIQRTQQEDSAVYLCASSLLRGGAWETQYFGPGTRLLVL.

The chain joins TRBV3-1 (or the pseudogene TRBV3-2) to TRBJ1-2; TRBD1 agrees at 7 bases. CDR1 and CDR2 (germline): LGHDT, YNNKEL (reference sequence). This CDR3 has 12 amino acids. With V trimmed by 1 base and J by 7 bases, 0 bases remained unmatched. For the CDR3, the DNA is TGTGCCAGCAGCCAAGGACAGGGTGGCTACACCTTC. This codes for CASSQGQGGYTF.

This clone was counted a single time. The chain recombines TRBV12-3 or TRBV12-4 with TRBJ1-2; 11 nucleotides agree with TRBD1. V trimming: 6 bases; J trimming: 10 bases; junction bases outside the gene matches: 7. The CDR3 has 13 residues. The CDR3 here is CASRPGQGDPYTF. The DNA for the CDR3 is TGTGCCAGCAGACCGGGACAGGGGGACCCCTACACCTTC.